A single sample gave rise to the 5 T cell receptor beta chains below, sequenced in a study of T cells in narcolepsy. Repertoires were generated with immunoSEQ multiplex PCR, while TCRdb's copy carries only in-frame clones and drops some. Of more than 25,000 clones in the sample, 79% are singletons; the top ten hold about 6%. The sample comprised memory (CD45RA-) CD4+ T cells from blood. Receptors were obtained from a human donor in good health.

The chain employs TRBV7-2 and TRBJ2-7; D gene unclear. CDR1 SGHTA and CDR2 FQGNSA come from the germline V gene. The CDR3 is made up of 14 amino acids. V shed 4 bases and J shed 6 bases, with 16 bases lying between them. CDR3 loop: CASSSLRKPSEQYF. Here the CDR3 DNA reads TGTGCCAGCAGCTCATTACGCAAACCCTCCGAGCAGTACTTC.

Only one count was recorded for this clone. V usage is TRBV28 and J usage is TRBJ1-5; D unresolved. Germline CDR1 reads MDHEN; CDR2 reads SYDVKM. Trimming pared 4 bases from V and 6 bases from J, leaving 16 bases between. This CDR3 is built from 15 residues. The CDR3 DNA sequence: TGTGCCAGCAGTTCGGGGAGGGTTAGGAGTCAGCCCCAGCATTTT. This encodes CASSSGRVRSQPQHF. The full variable domain, in which reference TRBV28 and TRBJ1-5 provide the parts outside the CDR3, is DVKVTQSSRYLVKRTGEKVFLECVQDMDHENMFWYRQDPGLGLRLIYFSYDVKMKEKGDIPEGYSVSREKKERFSLILESASTNQTSMYLCASSSGRVRSQPQHFGDGTRLSIL.

The gene calls are TRBV9 and TRBJ1-3, with D hard to call. Trimming took 0 bases from V and 0 from J, leaving 10 bases between them. The germline V gene encodes CDR1 SGDLS and CDR2 YYNGEE. This CDR3 has 16 amino acids. The CDR3 DNA is TGTGCCAGCAGCGTAGACACCCCGAGCTCTGGAAACACCATATATTTT. Amino acids: CASSVDTPSSGNTIYF.

The chain recombines TRBV30 with TRBJ1-2, with a possible D match to TRBD1 (5 bases). Trimming removed 7 bases at V and 8 bases at J, with 23 bases between. Germline V gene sequence: CDR1 GTSNPN, CDR2 SVGIG (reference sequence). The length of the CDR3 is 14 residues. CDR3 sequence: CALTAFVGGIGYTF. DNA for the CDR3: TGTGCCTTGACAGCTTTTGTGGGCGGTATCGGCTACACCTTC.

This chain joins TRBV4-3 and TRBJ1-2; 8 bases match TRBD1. CDR3 length: 17 residues. CDR1 LGHNA and CDR2 YSLEER come from the germline V gene. The V segment lost 0 bases and the J segment 5 bases; nucleotides outside the gene matches: 11. CDR3 nucleotide sequence: TGCGCCAGCAGCCAAGATGTGTGGACAGGGAATGAGTATGGCTACACCTTC. Its protein product is CASSQDVWTGNEYGYTF.